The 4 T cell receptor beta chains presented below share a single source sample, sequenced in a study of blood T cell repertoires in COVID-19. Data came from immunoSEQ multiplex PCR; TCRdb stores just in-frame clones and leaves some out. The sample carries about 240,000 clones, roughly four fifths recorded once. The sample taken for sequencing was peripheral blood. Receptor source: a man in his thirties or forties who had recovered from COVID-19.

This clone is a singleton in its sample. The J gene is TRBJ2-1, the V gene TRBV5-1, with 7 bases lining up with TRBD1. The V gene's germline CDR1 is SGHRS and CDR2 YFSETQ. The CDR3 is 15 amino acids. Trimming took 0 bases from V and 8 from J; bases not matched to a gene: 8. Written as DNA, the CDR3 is TGCGCCAGCAGCTTGGCTTCAGGGGGAGAGGATGAGCAGTTCTTC. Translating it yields CASSLASGGEDEQFF.

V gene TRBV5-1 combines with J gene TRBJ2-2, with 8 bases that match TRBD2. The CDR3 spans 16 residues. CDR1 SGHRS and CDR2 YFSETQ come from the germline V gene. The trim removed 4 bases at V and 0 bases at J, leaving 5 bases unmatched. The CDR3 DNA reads TGCGCCAGCAGCCTAAGCGGGGGATCGAACACCGGGGAGCTGTTTTTT. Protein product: CASSLSGGSNTGELFF.

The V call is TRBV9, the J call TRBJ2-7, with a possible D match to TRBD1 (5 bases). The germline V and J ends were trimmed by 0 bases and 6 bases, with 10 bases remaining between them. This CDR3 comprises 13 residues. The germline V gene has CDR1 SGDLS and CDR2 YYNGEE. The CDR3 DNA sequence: TGTGCCAGCAGCGTAGGGCCAGGGTCCGAGCAGTACTTC. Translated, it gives CASSVGPGSEQYF. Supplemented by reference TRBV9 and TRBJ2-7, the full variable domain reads DSGVTQTPKHLITATGQRVTLRCSPRSGDLSVYWYQQSLDQGLQFLIQYYNGEERAKGNILERFSAQQFPDLHSELNLSSLELGDSALYFCASSVGPGSEQYFGPGTRLTVT.

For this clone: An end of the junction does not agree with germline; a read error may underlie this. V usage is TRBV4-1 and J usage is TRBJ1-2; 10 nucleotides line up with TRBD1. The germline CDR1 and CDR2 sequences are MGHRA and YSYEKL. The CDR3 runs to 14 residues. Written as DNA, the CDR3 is TGCGCCCGCAGCCGACAGGGGGCGAACTATGGCTACACCTTC. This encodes CARSRQGANYGYTF.